The 26 T cell receptor beta chains below were found in one sample sequenced in a study of blood T cell repertoires in COVID-19. Clones were sequenced by immunoSEQ multiplex PCR, and TCRdb holds only the in-frame ones, with some missing. The repertoire includes about 140,000 clones, over 75% of them detected once, and around 3% sits in the top ten. Specimen: PBMCs or T cells enriched from blood (not recorded which). The origin of the receptors is a woman in her 50s who had recovered from COVID-19.

This clone has just a few counts. The chain employs TRBV14 and TRBJ1-3; TRBD1 matches 7 bases. Per the germline V gene, CDR1 is SGHDN and CDR2 is FVKESK. Trimming removed 1 base from V and 4 bases from J; junction bases left unmatched: 7. This CDR3 contains 16 residues. CDR3 nucleotides: TGTGCCAGCAGCCAAGGACAGGGTCGAACCGGAAACACCATATATTTT. Amino acid sequence: CASSQGQGRTGNTIYF. Full variable domain (missing parts from reference TRBV14 and TRBJ1-3): EAGVTQFPSHSVIEKGQTVTLRCDPISGHDNLYWYRRVMGKEIKFLLHFVKESKQDESGMPNNRFLAERTGGTYSTLKVQPAELEDSGVYFCASSQGQGRTGNTIYFGEGSWLTVV.

This chain joins TRBV3-1 (or the pseudogene TRBV3-2) and TRBJ2-1; TRBD2 matches at 7 bases. After removal of 1 base from V and 7 bases from J, the junction contained 7 bases not matched to a gene. The CDR3 covers 15 residues. The germline CDR1 and CDR2 sequences are LGHDT and YNNKEL (reference sequence). CDR3 nucleotide sequence: TGTGCCAGCAGCCAAGTAATATCGGGGGGTAATGAGCAGTTCTTC. Protein: CASSQVISGGNEQFF.

CDR3 sequence (DNA): TGCGCCAGCAGGGCAGTTGGACAGGGTGGTTATGAGACCCAGTACTTC. Protein product: CASRAVGQGGYETQYF. The chain couples TRBV5-1 to TRBJ2-5, with TRBD1 matching over 8 bases. V lost 5 bases, J lost 5 bases, and 14 bases stayed unmatched. The CDR3 loop spans 16 amino acids. Germline loops: CDR1 SGHRS, CDR2 YFSETQ.

The chain uses TRBV6-5 and TRBJ2-7; 8 positions agree with TRBD2. V lost 8 bases and J lost 1; bases outside the gene matches: 4. The CDR3 has 13 residues. From germline, CDR1 is MNHEY and CDR2 SVGAGI. CDR3 DNA: TGTGCCAGCGAGGGCGGGGGGTCCTACGAGCAGTACTTC. This translates into CASEGGGSYEQYF.

The rearrangement links TRBV7-9 to TRBJ1-2, with a tentative D call TRBD1 (6 bases). CDR3 size: 12 residues. Germline CDR1 reads SEHNR; CDR2 reads FQNEAQ (reference sequence). Trimming took off 5 bases at V and 8 bases at J, with 12 bases between the two ends. CDR3 amino acids: CASSGRGRGYTF. CDR3 DNA sequence: TGTGCCAGCAGCGGCAGGGGACGGGGCTACACCTTC.

This chain uses TRBV4-1 with TRBJ1-6; D gene unclear. This CDR3 comprises 16 residues. V was trimmed by 0 bases and J by 14 bases, leaving 20 bases between them. Germline V gene data show CDR1 as MGHRA and CDR2 as YSYEKL. The chain's CDR3 is CASSQESLGQVNTLHF. In nucleotides, the CDR3 is TGCGCCAGCAGCCAAGAAAGTCTTGGCCAGGTTAACACCCTCCACTTT.

V is TRBV5-1 and J is TRBJ2-1; D remains ambiguous. The V gene lost 0 bases and the J gene lost 2 bases, with 12 bases spanning the gap. This CDR3 region has 16 residues. Germline V gene lookup returns CDR1 SGHRS and CDR2 YFSETQ. The CDR3 loop is CASSLGLSPTYNEQFF. The DNA for the CDR3 is TGCGCCAGCAGCTTGGGCCTATCACCGACCTACAATGAGCAGTTCTTC. The complete variable domain, with remaining parts taken from reference TRBV5-1 and TRBJ2-1, reads KAGVTQTPRYLIKTRGQQVTLSCSPISGHRSVSWYQQTPGQGLQFLFEYFSETQRNKGNFPGRFSGRQFSNSRSEMNVSTLELGDSALYLCASSLGLSPTYNEQFFGPGTRLTVL.

The chain joins TRBV5-1 to TRBJ2-7; 9 nucleotides line up with TRBD1. V trimming: 4 bases; J trimming: 7 bases; junction bases outside the gene matches: 9. This CDR3 has 14 amino acids. In germline, CDR1 is SGHRS, CDR2 YFSETQ. CDR3 in amino acids: CASSPGQGRGEQYF. CDR3 DNA sequence: TGCGCCAGCAGCCCGGGACAGGGAAGAGGAGAGCAGTACTTC.

J is TRBJ1-3 and V is TRBV2; D gene ambiguous. The germline CDR1 and CDR2 sequences are SNHLY and FYNNEI. Trimming left V 4 bases short and J 0 bases short, with 10 bases between. The CDR3 has 15 residues. This CDR3 reads CASSGGGNSGNTIYF. The CDR3 nucleotides read TGTGCCAGCAGTGGAGGAGGAAACTCTGGAAACACCATATATTTT.

The chain is built from TRBV2 and TRBJ2-2; 12 bases line up with TRBD2. V dropped 6 bases and J dropped 3; count of bases not matched to a gene: 5. Germline V CDR1 and CDR2: SNHLY, FYNNEI. The CDR3 covers 16 residues. The CDR3, as DNA: TGTGCCAGCAGAGAACTAGCGGGAGGAGACACCGGGGAGCTGTTTTTT. Protein: CASRELAGGDTGELFF. Using reference TRBV2 and TRBJ2-2 for the parts outside the CDR3, the full variable domain is EPEVTQTPSHQVTQMGQEVILRCVPISNHLYFYWYRQILGQKVEFLVSFYNNEISEKSEIFDDQFSVERPDGSNFTLKIRSTKLEDSAMYFCASRELAGGDTGELFFGEGSRLTVL.

V gene TRBV5-1 combines with J gene TRBJ2-3; the match to TRBD2 covers 7 bases. Germline CDR1 SGHRS, CDR2 YFSETQ. After removal of 3 bases from V and 0 bases from J, the junction contained 7 bases not matched to a gene. The CDR3 is made up of 16 amino acids. CDR3 protein: CASSYSSGGSTDTQYF. CDR3 nucleotides: TGCGCCAGCAGCTACTCTAGCGGAGGGAGCACAGATACGCAGTATTTT.

With respect to this clone: A much larger clonotype is one base distant, so this may be a read error. This same CDR3 is encoded by further DNA sequences in the sample. The chain joins TRBV3-1 (or the pseudogene TRBV3-2) to TRBJ2-7, with a tentative D call TRBD1 (5 bases). This CDR3 contains 14 residues. Trimming removed 0 bases from V and 4 bases from J, with 10 bases in between. Per the germline V gene, CDR1 is LGHDT and CDR2 is YNNKEL (reference sequence). CDR3 sequence (DNA): TGTGCCAGCAGCCAAGATACAGGCTCTTACGAGCAGTACTTC. Amino acid sequence: CASSQDTGSYEQYF.

The chain has TRBV5-1 and TRBJ2-5; 8 bases agree with TRBD1. Germline-derived CDR1 and CDR2 are SGHRS and YFSETQ. V lost 0 bases and J lost 6; bases outside the gene matches: 4. The CDR3 sequence is 14 residues long. CDR3 bases: TGCGCCAGCAGCTTGGACGGACAGGGAAAGACCCAGTACTTC. It translates to CASSLDGQGKTQYF.

A word on this clone: An end of the junction does not agree with germline; a read error may underlie this. V usage is TRBV14 and J usage is TRBJ1-4, with 7 bases fitting TRBD1. This CDR3 has 13 residues. CDR1 and CDR2 (germline): SGHDN, FVKESK. As DNA, the CDR3 is TGTGCCAGCAGCCAAGTTCCGAGACAGGGTATGGTGTTT. Protein product: CASSQVPRQGMVF.

The chain couples TRBV13 to TRBJ2-7; 7 nucleotides align to TRBD2. Germline values: CDR1 PRHDT, CDR2 FYEKMQ (reference sequence). The CDR3 spans 15 residues. The V gene end was trimmed by 0 bases and the J gene end by 3 bases; junction bases not matched to a gene: 5. CDR3 DNA sequence: TGTGCCAGCAGCTTAGGACGAGGGAGGGTCTACGAGCAGTACTTC. Protein sequence: CASSLGRGRVYEQYF.

The genes are TRBV14 and TRBJ2-3; D not certain. Germline loops: CDR1 SGHDN, CDR2 FVKESK. The CDR3 sequence is 15 residues long. V lost 0 bases and J 1 base, leaving 8 bases between the germline ends. CDR3 loop: CASSQEGLRTDTQYF. The CDR3 coding sequence is TGTGCCAGCAGCCAAGAGGGCCTTCGCACAGATACGCAGTATTTT.

The table lists this clone with a few counts. The rearrangement links TRBV3-1 (or the pseudogene TRBV3-2) to TRBJ1-3; D is uncertain. The germline V gene encodes CDR1 LGHDT and CDR2 YNNKEL (reference sequence). This CDR3 spans 14 amino acids. The V end lost 1 base, the J end lost 4 bases, and 8 bases lay between the germline ends. CDR3 amino acids: CASSQAQAGNTIYF. The CDR3 DNA sequence: TGTGCCAGCAGCCAAGCCCAGGCGGGAAACACCATATATTTT.

The chain combines TRBV11-2 with TRBJ2-7; TRBD1 might be the D (7 bases). V lost 5 bases, J lost 1 base, and 21 bases lay in between. The CDR3 extends over 17 amino acids. Germline V lookup: CDR1 SGHAT, CDR2 FQNNGV. DNA for the CDR3: TGTGCCAGCAGCGTTAGGGGGGAAGGGGGCGCGTCCTACGAGCAGTACTTC. Amino acid sequence: CASSVRGEGGASYEQYF.

V and J are TRBV14 and TRBJ1-2; D uncertain. Germline assignment: CDR1 SGHDN and CDR2 FVKESK. The CDR3 runs 13 residues. V was clipped by 3 bases and J by 2 bases, with 7 bases between them. CDR3 nucleotides: TGTGCCAGCAGCCATGATCAGAACTATGGCTACACCTTC. Translating gives CASSHDQNYGYTF. Using reference TRBV14 and TRBJ1-2 for the parts outside the CDR3, the full variable domain is EAGVTQFPSHSVIEKGQTVTLRCDPISGHDNLYWYRRVMGKEIKFLLHFVKESKQDESGMPNNRFLAERTGGTYSTLKVQPAELEDSGVYFCASSHDQNYGYTFGSGTRLTVV.

The rearrangement joins TRBV19 to TRBJ2-3; a weak D match, TRBD2 (7 bases). Germline V gene sequence: CDR1 LNHDA, CDR2 SQIVND (reference sequence). There are 16 residues in the CDR3. The germline V and J ends were trimmed by 4 bases and 3 bases, with 17 bases remaining between them. The CDR3 loop is CASSKGGGRQTDTQYF. The CDR3 DNA reads as TGTGCCAGTAGTAAGGGGGGGGGCCGTCAAACAGATACGCAGTATTTT.

The chain employs TRBV5-4 and TRBJ2-7; perhaps TRBD1 as D (6 bases). Germline V gene sequence: CDR1 SGHNT, CDR2 YYREEE (reference sequence). Deletions cut 5 bases from V and 3 bases from J, with 12 bases between. This CDR3 spans 13 amino acids. The CDR3 DNA sequence: TGTGCCAGCAGTTCTACAGGGCGCTACGAGCAGTACTTC. It specifies CASSSTGRYEQYF.

The chain couples TRBV11-2 to TRBJ2-5, with 7 bases that match TRBD2. This CDR3 spans 16 amino acids. Looked up from germline, CDR1 is SGHAT and CDR2 is FQNNGV. Trimming cost V 2 bases and J 1 base; bases outside gene matches: 7. CDR3 protein: CASSLWGGSSQETQYF. CDR3 bases: TGTGCCAGCAGCTTATGGGGCGGGAGTTCCCAAGAGACCCAGTACTTC.

The chain links TRBV3-1 (or the pseudogene TRBV3-2) to TRBJ2-1, with 11 bases identical to TRBD2. V shed 3 bases and J 7 bases; nucleotides not matched to a gene: 11. CDR3 length: 17 residues. Germline CDR1 and CDR2: LGHDT and YNNKEL (reference sequence). The CDR3 bases are TGTGCCAGCAGCCATGGGACTAGCGGTACCGGAGGGAATGAGCAGTTCTTC. As protein: CASSHGTSGTGGNEQFF.

This chain uses TRBV5-6 with TRBJ1-1, with unresolved D. This CDR3 has 15 residues. Trimming stripped 2 bases from V and 0 bases from J, with 11 bases between. The V gene's germline CDR1 is SGHDT and CDR2 YYEEEE. CDR3 coding DNA: TGTGCCAGCAGCTTATCTCAGATAATGAACACTGAAGCTTTCTTT. The encoded protein is CASSLSQIMNTEAFF.

The sample holds one count of this clone. The V and J genes are TRBV18 and TRBJ1-1; 7 bases line up with TRBD1. In germline, CDR1 is KGHSH, CDR2 LQKENI. V was clipped by 6 bases and J by 4 bases; unmatched bases: 14. The CDR3 has 16 residues. This chain's CDR3 is CASSPQNRGAGTEAFF. CDR3 DNA sequence: TGTGCCAGCTCCCCCCAAAACAGGGGAGCGGGCACTGAAGCTTTCTTT.

This chain joins TRBV30 and TRBJ2-5, with 8 positions matching TRBD1. J gave up 5 bases and V 2 bases, and 7 bases lay outside the gene matches. This CDR3 has 14 residues. The V gene's germline CDR1 is GTSNPN and CDR2 SVGIG (reference sequence). The CDR3 DNA follows: TGTGCCTGGAGTTGGCAGGGGGCGGTGGAGACCCAGTACTTC. Protein sequence: CAWSWQGAVETQYF. The complete variable domain, with remaining parts taken from reference TRBV30 and TRBJ2-5, reads SQTIHQWPATLVQPVGSPLSLECTVEGTSNPNLYWYRQAAGRGLQLLFYSVGIGQISSEVPQNLSASRPQDRQFILSSKKLLLSDSGFYLCAWSWQGAVETQYFGPGTRLLVL.